The T cell receptor (beta chain) under discussion was sequenced for a study of CD8 T cells in Susac syndrome. This CDR3 comprises 16 residues. From germline, CDR1 is SGHRS and CDR2 YFSETQ. V lost 0 bases and J lost 0, with 12 bases in between. Sequencing of TCR beta covered CD8+ and CD4+ T cells obtained from blood. Treatment-naive patients with stable or active relapsing-remitting disease were the multiple sclerosis controls. FACS was used to enrich TEMRA cells, whereas the CD8+ and CD4+ T cells were obtained by negative isolation. Random hexamers were used to reverse transcribe an amount of roughly 0.45 to 1 ug RNA. Amplification of TCR beta CDR3 across 54 Vbeta and 13 Jbeta was performed with immunoSEQ multiplex PCR. MiXCR, applied by TCRdb to the immunoSEQ multiplex PCR reads, yields one record per CDR3 protein. The table includes some 200,000 distinct CDR3 sequences, about 96% detected once.

V is TRBV5-1 and J is TRBJ2-5; D might be TRBD1 (5 bases). This clonotype originated in a human donor with multiple sclerosis. Source material: CD4+ T cells from PBMCs. The CDR3 here is CASSLGGPRNQETQYF. The CDR3 nucleotides are TGCGCCAGCAGCTTGGGGGGCCCTAGGAACCAAGAGACCCAGTACTTC.